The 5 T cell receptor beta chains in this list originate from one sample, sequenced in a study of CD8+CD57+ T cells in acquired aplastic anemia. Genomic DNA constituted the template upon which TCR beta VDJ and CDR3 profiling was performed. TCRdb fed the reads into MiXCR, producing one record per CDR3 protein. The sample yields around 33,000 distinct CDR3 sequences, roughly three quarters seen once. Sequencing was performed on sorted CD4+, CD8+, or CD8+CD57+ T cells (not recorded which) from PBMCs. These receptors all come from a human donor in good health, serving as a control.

CDR3 nucleotides: TGTGCCAGTAGTCAGGGGCACTACGAGCAGTACTTC. The encoded protein is CASSQGHYEQYF. This rearrangement joins TRBV19 to TRBJ2-7, with TRBD1 as a possible D gene (6 bases). V shed 5 bases and J shed 3 bases, with 8 bases lying between them. This CDR3 has 12 amino acids. The germline V gene encodes CDR1 LNHDA and CDR2 SQIVND (reference sequence).

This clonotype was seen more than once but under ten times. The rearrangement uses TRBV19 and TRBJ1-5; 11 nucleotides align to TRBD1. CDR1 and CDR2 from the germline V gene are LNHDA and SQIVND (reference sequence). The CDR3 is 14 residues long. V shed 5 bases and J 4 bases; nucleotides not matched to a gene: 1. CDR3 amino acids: CASSGTGGNQPQHF. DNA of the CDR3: TGTGCCAGTAGTGGGACAGGGGGTAATCAGCCCCAGCATTTT.

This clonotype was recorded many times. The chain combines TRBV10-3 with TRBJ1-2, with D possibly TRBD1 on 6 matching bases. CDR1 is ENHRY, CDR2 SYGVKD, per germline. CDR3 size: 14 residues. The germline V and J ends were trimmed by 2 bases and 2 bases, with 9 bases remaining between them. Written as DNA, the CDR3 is TGTGCCATCAGTGAGCCCGACAGGAACTATGGCTACACCTTC. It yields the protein CAISEPDRNYGYTF.

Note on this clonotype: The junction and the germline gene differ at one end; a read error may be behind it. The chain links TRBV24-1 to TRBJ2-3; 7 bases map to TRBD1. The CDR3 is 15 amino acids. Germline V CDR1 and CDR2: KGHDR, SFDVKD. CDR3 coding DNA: TGTGCCAGCAGTGAAAGGGGGCGGGGCACAGATACGCAGTATTTT. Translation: CASSERGRGTDTQYF.

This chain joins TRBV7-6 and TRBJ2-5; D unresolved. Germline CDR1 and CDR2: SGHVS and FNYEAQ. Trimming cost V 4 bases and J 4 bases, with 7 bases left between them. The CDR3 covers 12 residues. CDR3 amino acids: CASSSSGETQYF. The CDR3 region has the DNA TGTGCCAGCAGCTCATCTGGAGAGACCCAGTACTTC.